This T cell receptor beta chain was identified during a study of blood T cell repertoires in COVID-19. Study as a whole: Samples representing acute and convalescent COVID-19 were sourced from the United States, Italy and Spain. PBMCs, B-cell-depleted T cells, or T cells provided the cDNA or gDNA that made up the material.

The CDR3 is 19 amino acids. Germline CDR1 is PRHDT and CDR2 is FYEKMQ (reference sequence). The J segment lost 2 bases and the V segment lost 4 bases, leaving 12 bases of the junction unmatched. In the source study's methods: Cell counts per sample came from amplifying reference gene primers. Clones were sequenced by immunoSEQ multiplex PCR, and TCRdb holds only the in-frame ones, with some missing. V and J calls and clone size follow that table, whereas D and trimming were derived from the DNA. The sample records roughly 390,000 clones, 85% being singletons. This clonotype was sampled from a woman aged 18 to 35 with acute or convalescent COVID-19. The sequenced sample consisted of peripheral blood. The gene calls are TRBV13 and TRBJ2-7; 15 bases are shared with TRBD2. The CDR3 here is CASSSTLGLAGGLTYEQYF. The CDR3 nucleotides are TGTGCCAGCAGCTCTACCCTGGGACTAGCGGGAGGTCTTACCTACGAGCAGTACTTC.